This T cell receptor beta chain was identified in a study of T-cell reconstitution after alpha-beta-depleted transplantation in children. Ten or more counts support this clonotype. V was pared by 0 bases and J by 6 bases, with 12 bases between. The CDR3 totals 15 residues. Per germline, CDR1 LNHNV and CDR2 YYDKDF (reference sequence). TCRbeta library construction was performed incorporating unique molecular identifiers. TCRdb reprocessed the PCR reads via MiXCR and lists one record per CDR3 protein. This table has about 170,000 distinct CDR3 sequences, 11% appearing once. J is TRBJ1-5 and V is TRBV15; no clear D gene. This TCR was recovered from a boy aged 2 to 9 with acute myeloid leukemia, due to receive a stem cell transplant. Sequencing was performed on PBMCs, taken before TCRalphabeta/CD19-depleted stem cell transplant. CDR3 loop: CATSRDGTPGQPQHF. The CDR3 DNA follows: TGTGCCACCAGCAGAGATGGTACGCCCGGTCAGCCCCAGCATTTT.